This record covers a single T cell receptor (beta chain). Its specificity is unknown. The data stem from a study of shared clonotypes between healthy human individuals. This CDR3 is 13 amino acids long. Trimming shortened V by 1 base and J by 5 bases, and 8 bases separated the two germline ends. Per germline, CDR1 SGHNT and CDR2 YENEEA. Study-wide findings and caveats: Clonotypes shared by all four donors outscored non-shared clonotypes in generation probability.

Repertoires were generated with immunoSEQ multiplex PCR, while TCRdb's copy carries only in-frame clones and drops some. The sample has 2.3 million or so clones, 80% to 95% seen once. The sequencing input was naive CD4+ T cells from PBMCs. Subset meaning: CD45RA+ positively selected. This TCR came from a man aged 18 to 35 in good health. Some clones in this sample may be carry-over from other donors' samples. The rearrangement uses TRBV11-3 and TRBJ2-5; D not certain. For the CDR3, the DNA is TGTGCCAGCAGCTTAGGCCCTTTGGAGACCCAGTACTTC. Its protein product is CASSLGPLETQYF.